The next 6 T cell receptor beta chains were all read from a single sample in a study. TCRdb re-called the 5' RACE reads with MiXCR, one entry per CDR3 protein. The data hold fewer than 65,000 distinct CDR3 sequences, with around 20% observed a single time. Tregs were sorted as CD4+CD25+CD127-/low cells. The sequencing sample was made of tumor-infiltrating Tregs sorted from the breast tumor. These receptors all stem from a female donor with breast cancer.

Concerning this clonotype: In this CDR3 the conserved last residue, phenylalanine or tryptophan, is missing, so a read error is likely. The gene calls are TRBV9 and TRBJ1-1; D ambiguous. This CDR3 contains 13 residues. The V end lost 2 bases, the J end lost 7 bases, and 12 bases lay between the germline ends. Germline CDR1 SGDLS, CDR2 YYNGEE. The chain's CDR3 is CASSVGGEFEAFL. The CDR3 DNA follows: TGTGCCAGCAGCGTCGGCGGAGAGTTTGAAGCTTTCCTT.

This clonotype showed up many times. V is TRBV7-2 and J is TRBJ2-1; D is unclear. CDR1 is SGHTA and CDR2 is FQGNSA in the germline V gene. The CDR3 is made up of 13 amino acids. V was trimmed by 5 bases and J by 9 bases, leaving 14 bases between them. The CDR3 DNA is TGTGCCAGCAGCCCGAGACAAGCCCCTGAGCAGTTCTTC. It encodes CASSPRQAPEQFF.

This clonotype appeared a few times. The chain is built from TRBV28 and TRBJ2-5; TRBD2 matches 10 bases. This CDR3 is built from 15 residues. Per the germline V gene, CDR1 is MDHEN and CDR2 is SYDVKM. V shed 10 bases, J shed 2 bases, and the junction held 10 bases outside the gene matches. DNA for the CDR3: TGTGCCACCTCGCGGAGCGGGAGGGCTCAAGAGACCCAGTACTTC. Protein: CATSRSGRAQETQYF.

The chain recombines TRBV7-8 with TRBJ2-3, with D perhaps being TRBD1 or TRBD2 (5 bases each). The V gene lost 5 bases and the J gene lost 2 bases, with 17 bases spanning the gap. Germline CDR1 and CDR2: SGHVS and FQNEAQ. The CDR3 runs to 16 residues. CDR3 in amino acids: CASSPGAGSYTDTQYF. The DNA for the CDR3 is TGTGCCAGCAGCCCTGGGGCGGGTTCCTACACAGATACGCAGTATTTT.

This clonotype was picked up many times. The chain uses TRBV7-3 and TRBJ2-6; D is unresolved. V lost 5 bases to trimming and J lost 0 bases, with 8 bases between them. CDR3 length: 15 residues. Germline V CDR1 and CDR2: SGHTA, FQGTGA. In nucleotides, the CDR3 is TGTGCCAGCAGCGAACTGAGCTCTGGGGCCAACGTCCTGACTTTC. It translates to CASSELSSGANVLTF. Complete variable domain (other parts from reference TRBV7-3 and TRBJ2-6): GAGVSQTPSNKVTEKGKYVELRCDPISGHTALYWYRQSLGQGPEFLIYFQGTGAADDSGLPNDRFFAVRPEGSVSTLKIQRTERGDSAVYLCASSELSSGANVLTFGAGSRLTVL.

A remark on this clonotype: A much larger clone differs by one base, so this may be a read error. The genes are TRBV6-5 and TRBJ1-6; D remains ambiguous. This CDR3 spans 13 amino acids. V gave up 2 bases and J gave up 11 bases, with 10 bases separating them. Germline CDR1 MNHEY, CDR2 SVGAGI. The chain's CDR3 is CASSYRRHPPLHF. The CDR3 coding sequence is TGTGCCAGCAGTTACCGTAGGCATCCACCCCTCCACTTT.